One sample yielded the 14 T cell receptor beta chains listed below, sequenced in a study of cytotoxic CD8 clonotypes in ibrutinib-treated CLL. The data were produced by immunoSEQ multiplex PCR, yet TCRdb's version contains in-frame clones alone and is incomplete. Counted here are 4,500 to 6,000 clones, 65% to 70% occurring once; the ten biggest clones make up about 41%. This specimen was PBMCs, taken before ibrutinib treatment. These receptors all stem from a human donor with chronic lymphocytic leukemia.

The rearrangement uses TRBV25-1 and TRBJ1-3; the D is unclear. The CDR3 consists of 16 residues. V was trimmed by 2 bases and J by 1 base, leaving 12 bases between them. The germline CDR1 and CDR2 sequences are MGHDK and SYGVNS. CDR3 protein: CASSETDSLSGNTIYF. CDR3 sequence (DNA): TGTGCCAGCAGTGAAACAGACTCACTATCTGGAAACACCATATATTTT.

The gene calls are TRBV5-1 and TRBJ2-7; weak D call: TRBD1 (6 bases). Between the trimmed V and J ends, which lost 4 bases and 7 bases, there was a span of 21 bases. The germline V gene encodes CDR1 SGHRS and CDR2 YFSETQ. This CDR3 contains 15 residues. The CDR3 nucleotides read TGCGCCAGCAGCGAGGGGGACACCTTTACGTGGGAGCAGTACTTC. Residues: CASSEGDTFTWEQYF.

The chain has TRBV4-3 and TRBJ2-4, with 7 bases that match TRBD1. This CDR3 comprises 17 residues. The junction had 7 bases not matched to a gene; V was cut back by 0 bases and J by 2 bases. CDR1 and CDR2 from the germline V gene are LGHNA and YSLEER. CDR3 sequence reads: CASSQDYRGYTKNIQYF. The CDR3 DNA reads as TGCGCCAGCAGCCAAGATTACAGGGGCTACACCAAAAACATTCAGTACTTC.

This clone was seen more than once but under ten times. The chain employs TRBV13 and TRBJ1-2, with unresolved D. This CDR3 has 14 residues. The V gene lost 5 bases and the J gene lost 4 bases, with 14 bases spanning the gap. Germline lookup yields CDR1 PRHDT and CDR2 FYEKMQ (reference sequence). DNA of the CDR3: TGTGCCAGCAGCCGACTGGACGGCTTCTATGGCTACACCTTC. Encoded protein: CASSRLDGFYGYTF.

This clone was found a few times. The V gene is TRBV6-5, the J gene TRBJ1-2; perhaps TRBD1 as D (5 bases). Germline assignment: CDR1 MNHEY and CDR2 SVGAGI. The length of the CDR3 is 13 residues. The V end was cut by 5 bases, the J end by 8 bases, with 15 bases between. DNA of the CDR3: TGTGCCAGCAGTAATGCAGGGATGAGAGGCTACACCTTC. This codes for CASSNAGMRGYTF.

Details on this clone: This clone may be a read error of a much larger clone one base away. The gene calls are TRBV6-5 and TRBJ1-4; the D is unclear. This CDR3 is 13 amino acids long. From germline, CDR1 is MNHEY and CDR2 SVGAGI. V gave up 2 bases and J gave up 10 bases, with 11 bases separating them. The DNA of the CDR3 is TGTGCCAGCAGTTACGGACGTCGGGGAAAACTGTTTTTT. The encoded protein is CASSYGRRGKLFF.

J is TRBJ2-5 and V is TRBV20-1; D remains ambiguous. The CDR3 has 11 residues. V shed 4 bases and J shed 5 bases, with 8 bases lying between them. The V gene's germline CDR1 is DFQATT and CDR2 SNEGSKA (reference sequence). DNA for the CDR3: TGCAGTGCTACGGGTGAGGAGACCCAGTACTTC. Translating gives CSATGEETQYF.

This clone was observed a handful of times. Here the CDR3 reads CASKGLLQETQYF. CDR3 nucleotides: TGCGCCAGCAAAGGTCTACTTCAAGAGACCCAGTACTTC. The J gene is TRBJ2-5, the V gene TRBV10-2; D unresolved. Trimming took 7 bases from V and 2 from J, leaving 11 bases between them. The CDR3 loop spans 13 amino acids. Germline CDR1 WSHSY, CDR2 SAAADI.

V gene TRBV19 combines with J gene TRBJ2-7; 13 positions match TRBD2. V trimming: 4 bases; J trimming: 6 bases; junction bases outside the gene matches: 6. This CDR3 contains 15 residues. Germline CDR1 reads LNHDA; CDR2 reads SQIVND (reference sequence). CDR3 sequence reads: CASSTGLAGAPEQYF. CDR3 DNA sequence: TGTGCCAGTAGTACCGGACTAGCGGGGGCTCCCGAGCAGTACTTC.

This clone was detected a few times. The chain has TRBV20-1 and TRBJ1-2; D perhaps matches TRBD1 (6 bases). The V gene's germline CDR1 is DFQATT and CDR2 SNEGSKA (reference sequence). The V end was cut by 4 bases, the J end by 7 bases, with 10 bases between. This CDR3 has 11 amino acids. The CDR3 DNA sequence: TGCAGTGCTAAAGGGGGTCCTGGCTACACCTTC. This translates into CSAKGGPGYTF.

The chain carries TRBV29-1 and TRBJ2-5; possibly TRBD1 for D (5 bases). Trimming shortened V by 2 bases and J by 2 bases, and 9 bases separated the two germline ends. The germline V gene encodes CDR1 SQVTM and CDR2 ANQGSEA. CDR3 length: 13 amino acids. The CDR3 spells CSVERQGQETQYF. The CDR3 DNA reads as TGCAGCGTTGAACGGCAGGGACAAGAGACCCAGTACTTC.

The gene calls are TRBV4-1 and TRBJ2-1; D may be TRBD2 (7 bases). Germline CDR1 MGHRA, CDR2 YSYEKL. V dropped 0 bases and J dropped 2 bases, with 14 bases sitting between them. The CDR3 has 17 amino acids. CDR3 DNA: TGCGCCAGCAGCCAAGAAGGTAGAGGGGGGGCCTACAATGAGCAGTTCTTC. Amino acids: CASSQEGRGGAYNEQFF.

V and J are TRBV19 and TRBJ2-7; D is undetermined. The germline V gene encodes CDR1 LNHDA and CDR2 SQIVND (reference sequence). This CDR3 is 13 amino acids long. V was pared by 3 bases and J by 0 bases, with 6 bases between. CDR3 loop: CASSIWGSYEQYF. The CDR3 DNA reads as TGTGCCAGTAGTATCTGGGGCTCCTACGAGCAGTACTTC. The full variable domain, its missing parts supplied by reference TRBV19 and TRBJ2-7, is DGGITQSPKYLFRKEGQNVTLSCEQNLNHDAMYWYRQDPGQGLRLIYYSQIVNDFQKGDIAEGYSVSREKKESFPLTVTSAQKNPTAFYLCASSIWGSYEQYFGPGTRLTVT.

The V and J genes are TRBV4-2 and TRBJ1-2; 10 bases agree with TRBD1. V shed 1 base, J shed 4 bases, and the junction held 6 bases outside the gene matches. The CDR3 covers 16 residues. Germline-derived CDR1 and CDR2 are LGHNA and YNFKEQ. CDR3 in amino acids: CASSQGLTGGSYGYTF. CDR3 DNA: TGTGCCAGCAGCCAAGGATTGACAGGGGGCAGCTATGGCTACACCTTC.